A single T cell receptor beta chain is shown here with its context. With 7 bases removed from V and 5 bases from J, the gap between germline ends came to 8 bases. The CDR3 extends over 11 amino acids. Germline CDR1 is SNHLY and CDR2 is FYNNEI. This sample stems from a study of blood T cell repertoires in COVID-19. About the research overall: The samples span acute and convalescent COVID-19 from the United States, Italy and Spain. The cDNA or gDNA used as material had been derived from T cells, B-cell-depleted T cells, or PBMCs.

Under the authors' procedure: By means of reference gene primer amplification, nucleated cell counts were estimated. Sequenced by immunoSEQ multiplex PCR; TCRdb stores in-frame clones only, minus some. V and J calls plus clone size are reproduced from that table; the DNA served to infer D and trimming. The sample lists 150,000 to 200,000 clones; 65% to 90% were seen once. This rearrangement joins TRBV2 to TRBJ2-5; D call uncertain. Sequenced sample: peripheral blood. The TCR sequence derives from a man between 45 and 60 years old with active or convalescent COVID-19. The CDR3: CASTNRETQYF. In DNA, the CDR3 is TGTGCCAGCACCAATCGGGAGACCCAGTACTTC.